This T cell receptor beta chain is from a study of shared clonotypes between healthy human individuals. Study-wide results and limits: Donors were few, which limited the genetic and exposure-history diversity represented.

Naive CD8 cells lacked CD45RO, underwent positive selection for CCR7 and left out terminally differentiated effector memory CD45RA+ cells. Deep was the level at which the assay was run. Template for every sorted-subset replicate PCR totaled roughly 200 ng DNA, approximately 30,000 T cell genomes. This table comes from immunoSEQ multiplex PCR, and its TCRdb copy is limited to in-frame clones, with some not included. The sample has about 2 million clones, about 95% seen once. The length of the CDR3 is 13 residues. The ends were cut back, 5 bases at V and 3 bases at J, with 10 bases in the middle. The germline V gene has CDR1 LNHNV and CDR2 YYDKDF (reference sequence). Comment on this clone: The antigen is undetermined.

Material: naive CD8+ T cells sorted from blood. This chain joins TRBV15 and TRBJ1-2; D remains ambiguous. This TCR was sampled from a man between 18 and 29 years old in good health. CDR3 region: CATSHTDDYGYTF. CDR3 nucleotide sequence: TGTGCCACCAGCCACACAGATGACTATGGCTACACCTTC.